The sample holds a few counts of the clone carrying this T cell receptor (beta chain). Generated by immunoSEQ multiplex PCR, the TCRdb table keeps only in-frame clones and is missing some. The table lists 700,000 or so clones, around 72% of them singletons. This sample is drawn from a study of shared clonotypes between healthy human individuals. Sequencing was carried out using memory CD4+ T cells sorted from blood. Subset given: CD45RA-negative fraction. The TCR comes from a woman aged 25 to 39 in good health.

CDR3 region: CASSLWGRSKGYEQYF. The CDR3, as DNA: TGTGCCAGCAGCTTGTGGGGGAGATCTAAGGGATACGAGCAGTACTTC. V is TRBV5-8 and J is TRBJ2-7, with D possibly being TRBD1 or TRBD2 (5 bases each). The CDR3 extends over 16 amino acids. Germline V gene data show CDR1 as SGHTS and CDR2 as YDEGEE. Trimming removed 1 base at V and 4 bases at J, with 18 bases between.